The present T cell receptor beta chain was sequenced within a study of blood T cell repertoires in COVID-19. Study-wide context: COVID-19 samples collected from the United States, Italy and Spain covered acute and convalescent phases. The cDNA or gDNA used as material had been derived from T cells, B-cell-depleted T cells, or PBMCs.

Original methodology: Reference gene primer amplification in the assay estimated nucleated cell counts. This table comes from immunoSEQ multiplex PCR, and its TCRdb copy is limited to in-frame clones, with some not included. V, J and clone size derive from that table, while D and trimming were established from the DNA sequence. The sample has about 250,000 clones, 65% to 85% seen once; the top ten hold 7.5% to 9%. Trimming cost V 0 bases and J 2 bases, with 12 bases left between them. The CDR3 has 15 amino acids. CDR1 and CDR2 from the germline V gene are SGHRS and YFSETQ. Sequenced: peripheral blood. This chain connects TRBV5-1 to TRBJ2-7, with D tentatively TRBD1 (6 bases). This sequence was found in a woman over 75 with acute or convalescent COVID-19. CDR3 bases: TGCGCCAGCAGCTTGGTAGGACAGACAACCTACGAGCAGTACTTC. Its translation: CASSLVGQTTYEQYF.